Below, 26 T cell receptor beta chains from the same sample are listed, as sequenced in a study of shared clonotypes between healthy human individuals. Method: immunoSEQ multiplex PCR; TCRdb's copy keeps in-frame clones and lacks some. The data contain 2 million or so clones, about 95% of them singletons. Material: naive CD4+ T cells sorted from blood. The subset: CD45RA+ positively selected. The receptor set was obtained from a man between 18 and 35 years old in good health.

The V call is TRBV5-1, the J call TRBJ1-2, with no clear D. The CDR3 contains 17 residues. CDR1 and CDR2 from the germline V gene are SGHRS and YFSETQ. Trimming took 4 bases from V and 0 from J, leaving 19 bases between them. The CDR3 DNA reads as TGCGCCAGCAGCCCCCTCCCCCTTGATAACTCTAACTATGGCTACACCTTC. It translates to CASSPLPLDNSNYGYTF.

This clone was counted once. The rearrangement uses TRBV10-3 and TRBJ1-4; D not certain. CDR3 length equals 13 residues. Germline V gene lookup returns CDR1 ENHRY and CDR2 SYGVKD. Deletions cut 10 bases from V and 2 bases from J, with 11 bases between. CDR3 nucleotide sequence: TGTGCCACATCGGGAGGTACTAATGAAAAACTGTTTTTT. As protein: CATSGGTNEKLFF.

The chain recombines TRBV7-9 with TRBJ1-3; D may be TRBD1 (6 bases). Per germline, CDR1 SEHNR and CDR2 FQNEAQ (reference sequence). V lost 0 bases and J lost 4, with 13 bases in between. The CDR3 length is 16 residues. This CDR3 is CASSLAPQGWGNTIYF. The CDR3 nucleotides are TGTGCCAGCAGCTTAGCGCCCCAGGGGTGGGGAAACACCATATATTTT.

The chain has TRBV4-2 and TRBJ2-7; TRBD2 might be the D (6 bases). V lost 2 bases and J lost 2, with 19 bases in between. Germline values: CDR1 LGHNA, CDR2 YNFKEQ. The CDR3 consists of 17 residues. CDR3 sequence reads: CASSQPTQGPGAYEQYF. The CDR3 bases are TGTGCCAGCAGCCAACCCACCCAAGGGCCGGGGGCCTACGAGCAGTACTTC.

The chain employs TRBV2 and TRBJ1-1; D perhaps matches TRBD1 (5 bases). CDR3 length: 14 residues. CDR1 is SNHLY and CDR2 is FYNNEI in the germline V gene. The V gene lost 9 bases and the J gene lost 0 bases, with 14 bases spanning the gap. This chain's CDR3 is CASQVTELNTEAFF. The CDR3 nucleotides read TGTGCCAGTCAAGTGACAGAGCTGAACACTGAAGCTTTCTTT.

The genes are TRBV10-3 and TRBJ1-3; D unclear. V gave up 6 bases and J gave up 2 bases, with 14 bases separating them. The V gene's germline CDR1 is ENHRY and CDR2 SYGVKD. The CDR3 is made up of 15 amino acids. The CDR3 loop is CAISDQQATGNTIYF. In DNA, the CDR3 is TGTGCCATCAGCGATCAGCAGGCCACTGGAAACACCATATATTTT.

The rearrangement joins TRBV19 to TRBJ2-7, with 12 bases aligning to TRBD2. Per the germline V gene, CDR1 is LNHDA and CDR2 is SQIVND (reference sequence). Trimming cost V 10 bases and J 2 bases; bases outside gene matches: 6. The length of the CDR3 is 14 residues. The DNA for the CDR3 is TGTGCCACCAGGCTAGCGGGAGGGACCTACGAGCAGTACTTC. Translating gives CATRLAGGTYEQYF.

Here the CDR3 reads CASSPPYVTSGIYNEQFF. As DNA, the CDR3 is TGTGCCAGCAGCCCCCCTTATGTCACTAGCGGGATATACAATGAGCAGTTCTTC. The V call is TRBV9, the J call TRBJ2-1, with 10 bases aligning to TRBD2. This CDR3 region has 18 residues. In germline, CDR1 is SGDLS, CDR2 YYNGEE. V trimming: 4 bases; J trimming: 4 bases; junction bases outside the gene matches: 14.

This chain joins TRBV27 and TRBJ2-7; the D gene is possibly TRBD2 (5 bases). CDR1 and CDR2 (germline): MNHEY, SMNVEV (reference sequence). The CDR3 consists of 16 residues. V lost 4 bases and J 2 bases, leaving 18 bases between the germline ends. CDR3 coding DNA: TGTGCCAGCAGTTCGTTCCAACAAAGGAGGACCTACGAGCAGTACTTC. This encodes CASSSFQQRRTYEQYF.

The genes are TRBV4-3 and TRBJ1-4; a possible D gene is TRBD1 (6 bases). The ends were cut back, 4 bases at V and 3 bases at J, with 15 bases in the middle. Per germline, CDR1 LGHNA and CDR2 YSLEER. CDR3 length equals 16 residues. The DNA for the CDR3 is TGCGCCAGCAGCCTCTGGGGGGCACCAGCTAATGAAAAACTGTTTTTT. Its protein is CASSLWGAPANEKLFF.

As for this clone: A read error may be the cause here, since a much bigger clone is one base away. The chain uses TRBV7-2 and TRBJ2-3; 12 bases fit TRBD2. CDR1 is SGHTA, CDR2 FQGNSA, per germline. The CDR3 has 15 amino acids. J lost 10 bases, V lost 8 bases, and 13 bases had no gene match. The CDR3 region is CASGPAGLAGSAQYF. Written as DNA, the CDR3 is TGTGCCAGCGGCCCCGCCGGACTAGCGGGAAGCGCGCAGTATTTT.

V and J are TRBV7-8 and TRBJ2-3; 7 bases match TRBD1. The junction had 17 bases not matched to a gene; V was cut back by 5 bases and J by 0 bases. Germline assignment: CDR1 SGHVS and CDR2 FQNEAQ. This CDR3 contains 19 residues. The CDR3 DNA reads TGTGCCAGCAGCCGAAAGGGACAGTGGTCCCCATCTAGCACAGATACGCAGTATTTT. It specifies CASSRKGQWSPSSTDTQYF.

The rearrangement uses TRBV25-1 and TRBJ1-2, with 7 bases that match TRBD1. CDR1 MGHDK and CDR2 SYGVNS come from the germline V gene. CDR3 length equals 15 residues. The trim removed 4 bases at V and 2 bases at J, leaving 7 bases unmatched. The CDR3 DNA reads TGTGCCAGCAGTGCAGAAGACAGGGCCAACTATGGCTACACCTTC. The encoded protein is CASSAEDRANYGYTF.

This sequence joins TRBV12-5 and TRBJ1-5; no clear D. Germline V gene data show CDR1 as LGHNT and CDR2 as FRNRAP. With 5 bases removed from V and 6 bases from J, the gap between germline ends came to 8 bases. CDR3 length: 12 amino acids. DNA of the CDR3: TGTGCTAGTGGTGCCACGGGTCAGCCCCAGCATTTT. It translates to CASGATGQPQHF.

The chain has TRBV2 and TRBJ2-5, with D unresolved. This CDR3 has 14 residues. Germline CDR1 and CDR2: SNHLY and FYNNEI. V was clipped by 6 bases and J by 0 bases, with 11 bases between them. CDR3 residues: CASSTTQNQETQYF. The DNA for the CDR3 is TGTGCCAGCAGCACCACCCAGAACCAAGAGACCCAGTACTTC.

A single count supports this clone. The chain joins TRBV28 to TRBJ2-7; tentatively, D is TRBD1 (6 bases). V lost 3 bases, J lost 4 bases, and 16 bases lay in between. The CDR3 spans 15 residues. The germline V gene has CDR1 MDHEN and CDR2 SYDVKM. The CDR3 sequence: CASSFGRGVPYEQYF. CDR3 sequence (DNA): TGTGCCAGCAGTTTTGGCAGGGGAGTCCCTTACGAGCAGTACTTC. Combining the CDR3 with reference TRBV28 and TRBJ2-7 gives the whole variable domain DVKVTQSSRYLVKRTGEKVFLECVQDMDHENMFWYRQDPGLGLRLIYFSYDVKMKEKGDIPEGYSVSREKKERFSLILESASTNQTSMYLCASSFGRGVPYEQYFGPGTRLTVT.

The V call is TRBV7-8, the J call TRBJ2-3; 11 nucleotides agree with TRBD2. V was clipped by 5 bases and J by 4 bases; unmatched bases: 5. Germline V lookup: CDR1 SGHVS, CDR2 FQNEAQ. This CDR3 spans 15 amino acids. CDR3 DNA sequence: TGTGCCAGCAGCCAGACTAGCGGGAACCCAGATACGCAGTATTTT. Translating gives CASSQTSGNPDTQYF.

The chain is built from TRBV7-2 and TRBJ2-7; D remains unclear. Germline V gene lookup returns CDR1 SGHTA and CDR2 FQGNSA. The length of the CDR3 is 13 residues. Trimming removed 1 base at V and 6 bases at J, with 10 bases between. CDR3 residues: CASSLGAVGEQYF. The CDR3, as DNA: TGTGCCAGCAGCTTAGGTGCCGTGGGCGAGCAGTACTTC.

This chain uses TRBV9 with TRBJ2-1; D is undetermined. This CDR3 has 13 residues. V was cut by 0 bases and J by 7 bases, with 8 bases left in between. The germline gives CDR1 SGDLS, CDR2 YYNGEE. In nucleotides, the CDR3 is TGTGCCAGCAGCGTAGCTTACCTGAATGAGCAGTTCTTC. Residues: CASSVAYLNEQFF. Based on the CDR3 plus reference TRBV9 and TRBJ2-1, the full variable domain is DSGVTQTPKHLITATGQRVTLRCSPRSGDLSVYWYQQSLDQGLQFLIQYYNGEERAKGNILERFSAQQFPDLHSELNLSSLELGDSALYFCASSVAYLNEQFFGPGTRLTVL.

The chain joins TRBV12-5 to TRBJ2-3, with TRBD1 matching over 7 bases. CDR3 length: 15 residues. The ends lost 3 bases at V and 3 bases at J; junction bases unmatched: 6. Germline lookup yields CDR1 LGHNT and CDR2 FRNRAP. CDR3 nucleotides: TGTGCTAGTGGTTTAGGGGGCGGTGGTACAGATACGCAGTATTTT. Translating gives CASGLGGGGTDTQYF.

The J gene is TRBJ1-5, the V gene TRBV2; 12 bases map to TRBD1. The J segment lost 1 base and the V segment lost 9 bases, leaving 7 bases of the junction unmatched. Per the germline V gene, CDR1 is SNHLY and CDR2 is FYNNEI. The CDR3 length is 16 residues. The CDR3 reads CASRDRGPISNQPQHF. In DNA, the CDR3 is TGTGCCAGTAGGGACAGGGGGCCTATCAGCAATCAGCCCCAGCATTTT.

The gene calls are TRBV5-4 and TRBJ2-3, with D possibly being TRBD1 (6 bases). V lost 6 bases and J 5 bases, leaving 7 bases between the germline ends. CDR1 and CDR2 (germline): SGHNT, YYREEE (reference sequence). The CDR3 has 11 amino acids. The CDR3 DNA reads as TGTGCCAGCAAGGGGGAAGATACGCAGTATTTT. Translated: CASKGEDTQYF.

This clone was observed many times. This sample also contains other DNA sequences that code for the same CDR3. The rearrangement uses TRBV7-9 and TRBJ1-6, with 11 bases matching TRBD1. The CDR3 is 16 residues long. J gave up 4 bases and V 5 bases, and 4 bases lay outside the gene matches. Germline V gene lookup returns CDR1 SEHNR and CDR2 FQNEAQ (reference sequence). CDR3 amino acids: CASSVGQGAYNSPLHF. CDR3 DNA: TGTGCCAGCAGCGTAGGACAGGGGGCTTATAATTCACCCCTCCACTTT.

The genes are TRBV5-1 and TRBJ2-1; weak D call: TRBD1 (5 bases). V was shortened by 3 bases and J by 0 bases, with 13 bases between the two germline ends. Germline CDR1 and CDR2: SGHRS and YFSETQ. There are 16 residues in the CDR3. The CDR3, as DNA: TGCGCCAGCAGCTGGGCAGGGCAGGCCTCCTACAATGAGCAGTTCTTC. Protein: CASSWAGQASYNEQFF.

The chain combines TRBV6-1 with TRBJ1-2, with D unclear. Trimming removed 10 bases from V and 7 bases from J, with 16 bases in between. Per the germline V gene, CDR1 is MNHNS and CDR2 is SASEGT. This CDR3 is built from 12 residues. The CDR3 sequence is CATNEWAGGYTF. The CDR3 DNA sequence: TGTGCCACCAACGAGTGGGCGGGTGGCTACACCTTC.

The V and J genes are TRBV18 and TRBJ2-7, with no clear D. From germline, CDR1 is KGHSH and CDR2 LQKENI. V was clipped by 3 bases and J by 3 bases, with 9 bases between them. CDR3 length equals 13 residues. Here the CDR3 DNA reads TGTGCCAGCTCACCGCGACTGCTCTACGAGCAGTACTTC. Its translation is CASSPRLLYEQYF.